A selection of T cell receptor beta chains follows, all from one sample in a study of cytomegalovirus exposure and HLA in healthy donors. The protocol was immunoSEQ multiplex PCR, while the TCRdb copy is restricted to in-frame clones and leaves out a portion. The sample has 70,000 to 95,000 clones; less than 75% are singletons. What was sequenced was PBMCs. Receptors were obtained from a woman younger than 45 in good health and CMV-seropositive. Both conserved end residues are part of each CDR3. The D gene is left open where the match is weak. Only part of the rows carry a size: once, few, many, or a class if the clone is expanded.

CDR3aa: CASSLLRGGILNTEAFF; CDR3nt: TGTGCCAGCAGTCTCCTACGGGGGGGGATACTGAACACTGAAGCTTTCTTT; v_gene: TRBV28; abundance: NA; d_gene: NA; j_gene: TRBJ1-1
CDR3aa: CASSQGRTGGYTEAFF; CDR3nt: TGCGCCAGCAGCCAAGGACGGACAGGGGGCTACACTGAAGCTTTCTTT; v_gene: TRBV5-1; abundance: few; d_gene: TRBD1; j_gene: TRBJ1-1
CDR3aa: CASSFQGVPSYEQYF; CDR3nt: TGTGCCAGCAGCTTCCAAGGAGTACCCTCCTACGAGCAGTACTTC; v_gene: TRBV13; abundance: few; d_gene: NA; j_gene: TRBJ2-7
CDR3aa: CASSPGQGNQPQHF; CDR3nt: TGCGCCAGCAGCCCGGGACAGGGGAATCAGCCCCAGCATTTT; v_gene: TRBV5-1; abundance: NA; d_gene: TRBD1; j_gene: TRBJ1-5
CDR3aa: CASMERGDFIGELFF; CDR3nt: TGTGCCAGCATGGAGCGGGGGGATTTTATCGGGGAGCTGTTTTTT; v_gene: TRBV7-9; abundance: NA; d_gene: TRBD2; j_gene: TRBJ2-2
CDR3aa: CASRDSGGRRIGELFF; CDR3nt: TGTGCCAGTAGGGATTCGGGGGGGCGCAGGATCGGGGAGCTGTTTTTT; v_gene: TRBV19; abundance: NA; d_gene: TRBD2; j_gene: TRBJ2-2
CDR3aa: CASSLDSGVTEAFF; CDR3nt: TGCGCCAGCAGCTTGGATTCAGGGGTTACTGAAGCTTTCTTT; v_gene: TRBV5-1; abundance: few; d_gene: NA; j_gene: TRBJ1-1
CDR3aa: CASSFGLSNQPQHF; CDR3nt: TGTGCCAGCAGCTTCGGTCTTAGCAATCAGCCCCAGCATTTT; v_gene: TRBV5-6; abundance: NA; d_gene: NA; j_gene: TRBJ1-5
CDR3aa: CASSGLGGSTDTQYF; CDR3nt: TGTGCCAGCAGTGGTTTGGGGGGGAGCACAGATACGCAGTATTTT; v_gene: TRBV2; abundance: few; d_gene: TRBD2; j_gene: TRBJ2-3
CDR3aa: CASSLQGQGSGNTIYF; CDR3nt: TGTGCCAGCAGCTTGCAGGGACAGGGCTCTGGAAACACCATATATTTT; v_gene: TRBV7-2; abundance: NA; d_gene: TRBD1; j_gene: TRBJ1-3
CDR3aa: CASSLTAGGSYEQYF; CDR3nt: TGTGCCAGCAGCTTGACGGCGGGGGGCTCCTACGAGCAGTACTTC; v_gene: TRBV7-2; abundance: few; d_gene: TRBD2; j_gene: TRBJ2-7
CDR3aa: CASSLESGNTIYF; CDR3nt: TGTGCCAGCAGTTTAGAGTCGGGAAACACCATATATTTT; v_gene: TRBV27; abundance: NA; d_gene: NA; j_gene: TRBJ1-3
CDR3aa: CASSYGQGDLSGANVLTF; CDR3nt: TGCGCCAGCAGCTACGGACAGGGCGACCTCTCTGGGGCCAACGTCCTGACTTTC; v_gene: TRBV5-1; abundance: NA; d_gene: TRBD1; j_gene: TRBJ2-6
CDR3aa: CASLAGADYTQYF; CDR3nt: TGTGCCAGCCTAGCGGGGGCCGACTATACGCAGTATTTT; v_gene: TRBV7-2; abundance: NA; d_gene: TRBD2; j_gene: TRBJ2-3
CDR3aa: CASSLDELGGNKALSRGYTF; CDR3nt: TGTGCCAGCAGCTTAGATGAGTTGGGAGGTAACAAGGCCTTATCGCGGGGCTACACCTTC; v_gene: TRBV11-2; abundance: NA; d_gene: NA; j_gene: TRBJ1-2
CDR3aa: CASSQGSYNEQFF; CDR3nt: TGTGCCAGTAGCCAGGGCTCCTACAATGAGCAGTTCTTC; v_gene: TRBV19; abundance: once; d_gene: NA; j_gene: TRBJ2-1
CDR3aa: CASGLVVQTPGNTIYF; CDR3nt: TGTGCTAGTGGTTTGGTAGTACAGACCCCTGGAAACACCATATATTTT; v_gene: TRBV12-5; abundance: NA; d_gene: NA; j_gene: TRBJ1-3
CDR3aa: CASSLSPSGEQYF; CDR3nt: TGTGCCAGCAGTTTATCACCCTCGGGAGAGCAGTACTTC; v_gene: TRBV27; abundance: few; d_gene: NA; j_gene: TRBJ2-7
CDR3aa: CASSFDRDLRLAFF; CDR3nt: TGCGCCAGCAGTTTTGACAGGGACCTACGATTGGCTTTCTTT; v_gene: TRBV4-1; abundance: NA; d_gene: TRBD1; j_gene: TRBJ1-1
CDR3aa: CASSLAGVSYEQYF; CDR3nt: TGTGCCAGCAGCCTCGCGGGGGTCTCCTACGAGCAGTACTTC; v_gene: TRBV9; abundance: few; d_gene: TRBD2; j_gene: TRBJ2-7
CDR3aa: CASSITKRGEQYF; CDR3nt: TGTGCCAGCAGTATAACAAAACGAGGAGAGCAGTACTTC; v_gene: TRBV27; abundance: NA; d_gene: NA; j_gene: TRBJ2-7
CDR3aa: CASRQGFGGYTF; CDR3nt: TGTGCCAGCAGGCAGGGCTTTGGAGGCTACACCTTC; v_gene: TRBV11-2; abundance: NA; d_gene: NA; j_gene: TRBJ1-2